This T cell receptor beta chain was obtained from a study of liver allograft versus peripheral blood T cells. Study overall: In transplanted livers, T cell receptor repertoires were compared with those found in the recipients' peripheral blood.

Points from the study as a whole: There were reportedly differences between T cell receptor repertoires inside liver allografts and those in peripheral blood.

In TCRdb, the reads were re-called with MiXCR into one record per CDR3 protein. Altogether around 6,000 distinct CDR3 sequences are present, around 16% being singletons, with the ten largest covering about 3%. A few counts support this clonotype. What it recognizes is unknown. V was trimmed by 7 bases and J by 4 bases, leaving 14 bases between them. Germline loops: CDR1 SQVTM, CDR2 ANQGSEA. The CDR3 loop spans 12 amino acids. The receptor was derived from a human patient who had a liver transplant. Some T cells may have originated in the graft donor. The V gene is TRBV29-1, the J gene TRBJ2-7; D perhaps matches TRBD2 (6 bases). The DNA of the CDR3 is TGCAGCGGGGGGGAGGCCCGATACGAGCAGTACTTC. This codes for CSGGEARYEQYF.